This entry lists 26 T cell receptor beta chains sequenced from one sample in a study of OX40 agonist ivuxolimab in advanced cancers. Assay: immunoSEQ multiplex PCR; the TCRdb copy retains only in-frame clones and omits some. The sample gives about 70,000 clones, roughly 89% of which show up once; about an eighth is in the top ten. The source material was CD4+ or CD8+ T cells sorted from blood, sampled in a trial of the OX40 agonist ivuxolimab. Receptors originate from an adult with an advanced solid tumor such as melanoma, head and neck, liver or kidney cancer.

This clone was detected only once. This sequence joins TRBV6-5 and TRBJ1-1, with no clear D. V lost 1 base, J lost 1 base, and 10 bases lay in between. The CDR3 totals 15 residues. Germline V lookup: CDR1 MNHEY, CDR2 SVGAGI. CDR3 loop: CASSYWWSGNTEAFF. The CDR3 bases are TGTGCCAGCAGTTACTGGTGGAGCGGGAACACTGAAGCTTTCTTT.

The V gene is TRBV6-6, the J gene TRBJ1-4; D not certain. Germline CDR1 and CDR2: MNHNY and SVGAGI (reference sequence). The CDR3 covers 12 residues. V lost 6 bases to trimming and J lost 11 bases, with 13 bases between them. CDR3 in amino acids: CASSPRSGKLFF. In nucleotides, the CDR3 is TGTGCCAGCAGCCCGAGGAGTGGGAAACTGTTTTTT.

J is TRBJ1-1 and V is TRBV20-1, with unresolved D. Trimming shortened V by 3 bases and J by 1 base, and 3 bases separated the two germline ends. The CDR3 covers 11 residues. Germline values: CDR1 DFQATT, CDR2 SNEGSKA (reference sequence). CDR3 bases: TGCAGTGCTAGTGCGAACACTGAAGCTTTCTTT. The encoded protein is CSASANTEAFF.

This clone turned up a few times. This sequence joins TRBV10-3 and TRBJ1-1; D gene uncertain. V was trimmed by 2 bases and J by 5 bases, leaving 6 bases between them. CDR1 is ENHRY, CDR2 SYGVKD, per germline. The CDR3 is 12 amino acids. DNA for the CDR3: TGTGCCATCAGTGAGAGCGGGACTGAAGCTTTCTTT. This translates into CAISESGTEAFF.

The genes are TRBV6-5 and TRBJ1-2; TRBD1 matches at 7 bases. Germline V gene data show CDR1 as MNHEY and CDR2 as SVGAGI. J lost 0 bases, V lost 2 bases, and 3 bases had no gene match. There are 15 residues in the CDR3. The CDR3 sequence is CASSYGTAANYGYTF. The DNA for the CDR3 is TGTGCCAGCAGTTACGGGACAGCCGCTAACTATGGCTACACCTTC.

V is TRBV10-3 and J is TRBJ1-2; D not certain. The CDR3 length is 14 residues. Germline CDR1 and CDR2: ENHRY and SYGVKD. Between the trimmed V and J ends, which lost 3 bases and 7 bases, there was a span of 15 bases. The CDR3 coding sequence is TGTGCCATCAGTGACTCGCGATCTGGATCTGGCTACACCTTC. It specifies CAISDSRSGSGYTF.

In its sample, this clone was seen once. The chain carries TRBV11-2 and TRBJ2-3; D may be TRBD1 (5 bases). V lost 5 bases to trimming and J lost 9 bases, with 18 bases between them. CDR1 is SGHAT and CDR2 is FQNNGV in the germline V gene. The length of the CDR3 is 14 residues. The CDR3 sequence: CASSGVEGAKTQYF. The CDR3 DNA is TGTGCCAGCAGCGGGGTGGAAGGGGCAAAAACGCAGTATTTT.

The sample holds a few counts of this clone. The rearrangement links TRBV6-6 to TRBJ1-1; D remains ambiguous. The CDR3 loop spans 11 amino acids. V was shortened by 6 bases and J by 2 bases, with 4 bases between the two germline ends. Germline loops: CDR1 MNHNY, CDR2 SVGAGI (reference sequence). The CDR3 reads CASSHNTEAFF. The CDR3 nucleotides read TGTGCCAGCAGCCACAACACTGAAGCTTTCTTT.

The chain has TRBV28 and TRBJ2-5, with 7 positions matching TRBD1. J gave up 5 bases and V 6 bases, and 12 bases lay outside the gene matches. This CDR3 has 15 residues. CDR1 is MDHEN, CDR2 SYDVKM, per germline. The CDR3 DNA reads as TGTGCCAGCAGCCGAAGACGACAGGGCTGGGAGACCCAGTACTTC. This translates into CASSRRRQGWETQYF. The variable domain in full, completed from reference TRBV28 and TRBJ2-5, reads DVKVTQSSRYLVKRTGEKVFLECVQDMDHENMFWYRQDPGLGLRLIYFSYDVKMKEKGDIPEGYSVSREKKERFSLILESASTNQTSMYLCASSRRRQGWETQYFGPGTRLLVL.

The CDR3 region is CASSYGTSRSDTQYF. CDR3 in DNA: TGTGCCAGTAGCTATGGGACTAGCAGATCAGATACGCAGTATTTT. The gene calls are TRBV19 and TRBJ2-3; 9 bases are a match to TRBD2. This CDR3 has 15 residues. V lost 6 bases to trimming and J lost 4 bases; unmatched junction nucleotides: 8. The germline CDR1 and CDR2 sequences are LNHDA and SQIVND (reference sequence).

This chain connects TRBV4-2 to TRBJ2-4; D is uncertain. Trimming took off 4 bases at V and 2 bases at J, with 12 bases between the two ends. This CDR3 spans 15 amino acids. The V gene's germline CDR1 is LGHNA and CDR2 YNFKEQ. CDR3 amino acids: CASSLALGTKNIQYF. DNA of the CDR3: TGTGCCAGCAGCCTCGCCCTGGGGACCAAAAACATTCAGTACTTC.

The rearrangement uses TRBV28 and TRBJ1-4, with 8 positions matching TRBD1. J was trimmed by 7 bases and V by 4 bases; bases with no gene match: 8. The V gene's germline CDR1 is MDHEN and CDR2 SYDVKM. This CDR3 contains 15 residues. CDR3 nucleotides: TGTGCCAGCAGTTCCCCAGGGGGCGCATTTGAAAAACTGTTTTTT. This translates into CASSSPGGAFEKLFF.

This clone was seen just once. This chain joins TRBV14 and TRBJ2-7, with 8 bases that match TRBD1. The CDR3 spans 16 residues. Trimming cost V 1 base and J 4 bases; bases outside gene matches: 9. CDR1 is SGHDN and CDR2 is FVKESK in the germline V gene. The CDR3 loop is CASSQGEPGQEYEQYF. CDR3 in DNA: TGTGCCAGCAGCCAAGGGGAACCGGGACAGGAGTACGAGCAGTACTTC.

J is TRBJ2-1 and V is TRBV2, with D uncertain. The CDR3 is 11 residues long. V was cut by 7 bases and J by 12 bases, with 13 bases left in between. Per the germline V gene, CDR1 is SNHLY and CDR2 is FYNNEI. In DNA, the CDR3 is TGTGCCAGCACATCTGGATACAGGCAGTTCTTC. It yields the protein CASTSGYRQFF.

This chain uses TRBV7-9 with TRBJ2-1; D assignment may be TRBD1 or TRBD2 (5 bases each). The CDR3 consists of 17 residues. The germline gives CDR1 SEHNR, CDR2 FQNEAQ (reference sequence). The ends were cut back, 2 bases at V and 2 bases at J, with 16 bases in the middle. CDR3 protein: CASSLRGFGTAYNEQFF. CDR3 DNA: TGTGCCAGCAGCTTAAGGGGATTCGGGACGGCCTACAATGAGCAGTTCTTC.

This clone was seen a single time. The V and J genes are TRBV6-4 and TRBJ1-3; D gene unclear. Germline lookup yields CDR1 MRHNA and CDR2 SNTAGT. V was trimmed by 10 bases and J by 0 bases, leaving 10 bases between them. CDR3 length equals 13 residues. The CDR3, as DNA: TGTGCCACCTCCCCCGTCTCTGGAAACACCATATATTTT. Translated, it gives CATSPVSGNTIYF.

The table lists this clone with a count of one. The CDR3 DNA is TGCGCCAGCGGGACAACTAGCGGGCACACAGATACGCAGTATTTT. This codes for CASGTTSGHTDTQYF. The chain combines TRBV4-1 with TRBJ2-3; TRBD2 matches 9 bases. Germline V gives CDR1 MGHRA, CDR2 YSYEKL. CDR3 length: 15 residues. J gave up 2 bases and V 8 bases, and 8 bases lay outside the gene matches.

V and J are TRBV2 and TRBJ1-2, with a possible D match to TRBD1 (6 bases). V was pared by 6 bases and J by 0 bases, with 11 bases between. Looked up from germline, CDR1 is SNHLY and CDR2 is FYNNEI. This CDR3 comprises 14 residues. In nucleotides, the CDR3 is TGTGCCAGCAGCGGGGACACTACTAACTATGGCTACACCTTC. As protein: CASSGDTTNYGYTF.

V gene TRBV5-1 combines with J gene TRBJ2-1, with TRBD1 identical over 8 bases. The V segment lost 1 base and the J segment 0 bases; nucleotides outside the gene matches: 3. Per the germline V gene, CDR1 is SGHRS and CDR2 is YFSETQ. The CDR3 is 16 residues long. CDR3 nucleotide sequence: TGCGCCAGCAGCTTGAGGGACAGGAGCTCCTACAATGAGCAGTTCTTC. Encoded protein: CASSLRDRSSYNEQFF.

This clone was counted once. This chain uses TRBV6-5 with TRBJ1-3; D uncertain. The V and J ends lost 0 bases and 4 bases respectively, with 7 bases between them. This CDR3 contains 14 residues. In germline, CDR1 is MNHEY, CDR2 SVGAGI. The CDR3: CASSYSSRGNTIYF. CDR3 DNA: TGTGCCAGCAGTTACTCGAGTAGGGGAAACACCATATATTTT.

The rearrangement uses TRBV29-1 and TRBJ2-7, with TRBD2 matching 7 bases. The V segment lost 6 bases and the J segment 0 bases; nucleotides outside the gene matches: 11. Looked up from germline, CDR1 is SQVTM and CDR2 is ANQGSEA. This CDR3 spans 15 amino acids. The CDR3 region is CSVLRLRETSYEQYF. The DNA for the CDR3 is TGCAGCGTCCTTCGCCTGCGGGAGACCTCCTACGAGCAGTACTTC.

The chain carries TRBV7-2 and TRBJ2-5; TRBD2 aligns across 11 bases. This CDR3 has 16 amino acids. J lost 9 bases, V lost 1 base, and 10 bases had no gene match. Looked up from germline, CDR1 is SGHTA and CDR2 is FQGNSA. CDR3 amino acids: CASSLGGTSGRKAQYF. The DNA for the CDR3 is TGTGCCAGCAGCTTAGGCGGGACTAGCGGACGAAAGGCCCAGTACTTC.

The chain recombines TRBV28 with TRBJ2-3; 9 nucleotides align to TRBD2. The CDR3 contains 17 residues. J was trimmed by 4 bases and V by 4 bases; bases with no gene match: 12. CDR1 is MDHEN, CDR2 SYDVKM, per germline. CDR3 loop: CASSSAYQLAGSDTQYF. As DNA, the CDR3 is TGTGCCAGCAGTTCCGCCTACCAACTAGCGGGCTCAGATACGCAGTATTTT.

This clone is medium-sized in the sample. DNA for the CDR3: TGTGCCAGCAGCTTAGCCCCCACCGTACATGGCTACACCTTC. This gives the protein CASSLAPTVHGYTF. The chain carries TRBV7-9 and TRBJ1-2; D not certain. Germline V gives CDR1 SEHNR, CDR2 FQNEAQ (reference sequence). The CDR3 covers 14 residues. Trimming removed 0 bases at V and 6 bases at J, with 11 bases between.

This rearrangement joins TRBV11-3 to TRBJ2-1, with a weak D call TRBD2 (6 bases). Germline V gives CDR1 SGHNT, CDR2 YENEEA. The CDR3 is made up of 14 amino acids. V was pared by 1 base and J by 9 bases, with 13 bases between. CDR3 nucleotides: TGTGCCAGCAGCTTAGCCGGGGGAAAGGGTGAGCAGTTCTTC. As protein: CASSLAGGKGEQFF.

The genes are TRBV5-1 and TRBJ2-5; 11 bases map to TRBD2. The J call may not be correct, given that the DNA end is closer to TRBJ2-7. Germline V gene sequence: CDR1 SGHRS, CDR2 YFSETQ. The CDR3 totals 15 residues. CDR3 bases: TGCGCCAGCAGCTTGGGGCTAGCGGGGGGCTACGAGCAGTACTTC. Protein: CASSLGLAGGYEQYF.